The rows below give T cell receptor beta chains drawn from one sample of a study of shared clonotypes between healthy human individuals. Some clones are missing from TCRdb's copy, which holds only in-frame ones; the method was immunoSEQ multiplex PCR. The table records just over 2,000,000 clones, around 95% of them present only once. Input material: naive CD4+ T cells sorted from blood. These receptor sequences come from a man aged 18 to 29 in good health. Both conserved end residues are part of each CDR3. The D gene is left open where the match is weak. Clone size is stated in some rows and not others, as once, few, many or a class when expanded.

NA	NA	TRBV5-1	14	TRBJ1-6	TGCGCCAGCAGCTTGGATCGGGGGCAATCACCCCTCCACTTT	CASSLDRGQSPLHF
NA	NA	TRBV21-1	15	TRBJ1-2	TGTGCCAGCAGCAAAGCCGGACGGGTGGACTATGGCTACACCTTC	CASSKAGRVDYGYTF
TRBD1	NA	TRBV6-6	13	TRBJ2-7	TGTGCCAGCGGGACAGCAGAAGACTACGAGCAGTACTTC	CASGTAEDYEQYF
TRBD1	NA	TRBV10-2	16	TRBJ2-1	TGCGCCAGCAGTGGCACAGGGGATGTAGGCTACAATGAGCAGTTCTTC	CASSGTGDVGYNEQFF
NA	NA	TRBV2	14	TRBJ1-2	TGTGCCAGCAGTGAACAGGGATCGGGCTATGGCTACACCTTC	CASSEQGSGYGYTF
NA	NA	TRBV19	16	TRBJ2-4	TGTGCCAGTAGTCCGACAGGCGTACTAGCCAAAAACATTCAGTACTTC	CASSPTGVLAKNIQYF
TRBD1	NA	TRBV30	11	TRBJ2-4	TGTGCCTGGAACAGGGGAAACATTCAGTACTTC	CAWNRGNIQYF
TRBD1	NA	TRBV7-2	18	TRBJ1-1	TGTGCCAGCAGCTTAAGACCCGGACAGGGGGCTTTGAACACTGAAGCTTTCTTT	CASSLRPGQGALNTEAFF
NA	NA	TRBV20-1	11	TRBJ1-1	TGCAGTGCGAGCCTGGTCACTGAAGCTTTCTTT	CSASLVTEAFF
NA	NA	TRBV7-3	13	TRBJ2-3	TGTGCCAGCAGCTTAAGTGGCACAGATACGCAGTATTTT	CASSLSGTDTQYF
TRBD1	NA	TRBV28	18	TRBJ1-2	TGTGCCAGCAGTTTACGGGACAGGGCACTCTTAACTAACTATGGCTACACCTTC	CASSLRDRALLTNYGYTF
TRBD2	NA	TRBV27	16	TRBJ2-1	TGTGCCAGCAAGTTTAAAGCGGGAGGATCCTACAATGAGCAGTTCTTC	CASKFKAGGSYNEQFF
TRBD2	NA	TRBV7-2	16	TRBJ2-7	TGTGCCAGCAGCTTAGCAGGGACTAGCGGCACCTACGAGCAGTACTTC	CASSLAGTSGTYEQYF
TRBD1	NA	TRBV4-1	13	TRBJ1-2	TGCGCCAGCAGCTCGACAGGGGTAGGTGGCTACACCTTC	CASSSTGVGGYTF
TRBD1	NA	TRBV6-5	14	TRBJ2-5	TGTGCCAGCAGTCGGGGACAGGGGTCGCAGACCCAGTACTTC	CASSRGQGSQTQYF
NA	NA	TRBV5-1	14	TRBJ2-7	TGCGCCAGCAGCTTGGTTGGGGCCACCTACGAGCAGTACTTC	CASSLVGATYEQYF
NA	NA	TRBV28	15	TRBJ1-1	TGTGCCAGCAGTTTAGCTACAGGGTTGAACACTGAAGCTTTCTTT	CASSLATGLNTEAFF
TRBD1	NA	TRBV9	14	TRBJ2-5	TGTGCCAGCAGCGTCGGACAGGGACAAGAGACCCAGTACTTC	CASSVGQGQETQYF
NA	NA	TRBV4-3	13	TRBJ2-7	TGCGCCAGCAGCCAAGAGATATCCTACGAGCAGTACTTC	CASSQEISYEQYF
NA	NA	TRBV15	12	TRBJ1-2	TGTGCCACCAGGGGGGACGGGTCTGGCTACACCTTC	CATRGDGSGYTF
NA	NA	TRBV29-1	14	TRBJ2-1	TGCAGCGCCGCAACAGGGACTGGCTACAATGAGCAGTTCTTC	CSAATGTGYNEQFF
NA	NA	TRBV10-3	12	TRBJ2-3	TGTGCCATCAGTGATTCATCCGATACGCAGTATTTT	CAISDSSDTQYF
NA	NA	TRBV18	13	TRBJ1-1	TGTGCCAGCTCGTCGGATGTTGGAACTGAAGCTTTCTTT	CASSSDVGTEAFF
NA	NA	TRBV9	16	TRBJ2-3	TGTGCCAGCAGCGTATGGGGGGGCGCATTTACAGATACGCAGTATTTT	CASSVWGGAFTDTQYF
NA	NA	TRBV28	16	TRBJ2-6	TGTGCCAGCAGCTCCCCCGGGGGCTCTGGGGCCAACGTCCTGACTTTC	CASSSPGGSGANVLTF
NA	NA	TRBV7-9	15	TRBJ2-3	TGTGCCAGCAGCTTACTAGCGACTAGCACAGATACGCAGTATTTT	CASSLLATSTDTQYF
TRBD1	NA	TRBV9	15	TRBJ2-2	TGTGCCAGCAGCGAACGGGACAGGATGACCGGGGAGCTGTTTTTT	CASSERDRMTGELFF
NA	once	TRBV19	15	TRBJ2-6	TGTGCCAGTAGACGCCCTATGGGCGGGGCCAACGTCCTGACTTTC	CASRRPMGGANVLTF
NA	NA	TRBV9	15	TRBJ2-7	TGTGCCAGCAGCGTAGGGACTCTCAACTCCTACGAGCAGTACTTC	CASSVGTLNSYEQYF
TRBD2	NA	TRBV15	17	TRBJ2-7	TGTGCCACCAGCAGAGATATAACTAGCGGTAGCTCCTACGAGCAGTACTTC	CATSRDITSGSSYEQYF
TRBD2	NA	TRBV10-3	15	TRBJ2-3	TGTGCCATCAGTGAAATAGCGGGAAGCACAGATACGCAGTATTTT	CAISEIAGSTDTQYF